These 10 T cell receptor beta chains share one sample of origin, sequenced in a study of T cells in Graves' hyperthyroidism and ophthalmopathy. Using RNA transcripts as the source, TCR beta CDR3 regions were amplified. Primed by the HTBI set, a first-round RT-PCR was run on the TCR CDR3. One entry per CDR3 protein, called by TCRdb with MiXCR from the multiplex PCR reads. This sample has fewer than 450,000 distinct CDR3 sequences; roughly 18% occur once, and the top ten carry 35% to 45%. The sample comprised blood. These receptors were taken from a man younger than 30 with Graves' ophthalmopathy.

This clonotype occurred a few times. The V gene is TRBV20-1, the J gene TRBJ2-7; 8 nucleotides match TRBD1. The CDR3 is 12 amino acids. CDR1 and CDR2 from the germline V gene are DFQATT and SNEGSKA (reference sequence). J gave up 2 bases and V 3 bases, and 0 bases lay outside the gene matches. In nucleotides, the CDR3 is TGCAGTGCTAGGGACAGGGCCTACGAGCAGTACTTC. Its protein product is CSARDRAYEQYF.

J is TRBJ1-5 and V is TRBV19, with D possibly being TRBD1 (5 bases). Germline lookup yields CDR1 LNHDA and CDR2 SQIVND (reference sequence). The germline V and J ends were trimmed by 5 bases and 6 bases, with 20 bases remaining between them. CDR3 length: 16 residues. Written as DNA, the CDR3 is TGTGCCAGTAGTGAACGCGGGGCGGGAACCGGTCAGCCCCAGCATTTT. This sequence encodes CASSERGAGTGQPQHF.

This clonotype came up many times. This chain uses TRBV2 with TRBJ2-2; D is unresolved. The CDR3 spans 15 residues. Deletions cut 1 base from V and 0 bases from J, with 6 bases between. CDR1 and CDR2 from the germline V gene are SNHLY and FYNNEI. CDR3 DNA: TGTGCCAGCAGTGAAGGGCTGGCGAACACCGGGGAGCTGTTTTTT. Translation: CASSEGLANTGELFF.

This clonotype turned up a few times. The rearrangement uses TRBV28 and TRBJ1-4; tentatively, D is TRBD1 (6 bases). The CDR3 is made up of 15 amino acids. Germline-derived CDR1 and CDR2 are MDHEN and SYDVKM. Trimming shortened V by 9 bases and J by 7 bases, and 21 bases separated the two germline ends. In DNA form, the CDR3 reads TGTGCCAGTCAAACCCGGGGGGGGCTGCCTGAAAAACTGTTTTTT. Its translation: CASQTRGGLPEKLFF. Variable domain in full (rest from reference TRBV28 and TRBJ1-4): DVKVTQSSRYLVKRTGEKVFLECVQDMDHENMFWYRQDPGLGLRLIYFSYDVKMKEKGDIPEGYSVSREKKERFSLILESASTNQTSMYLCASQTRGGLPEKLFFGSGTQLSVL.

This clonotype has only a few counts. The chain employs TRBV5-8 and TRBJ2-7, with a weak D call TRBD1 (6 bases). The germline V and J ends were trimmed by 4 bases and 2 bases, with 13 bases remaining between them. There are 14 residues in the CDR3. The germline CDR1 and CDR2 sequences are SGHTS and YDEGEE. The CDR3, as DNA: TGTGCCAGCAGCCCGGCGACAGGAACCTACGAGCAGTACTTC. It translates to CASSPATGTYEQYF. Drawing the rest from reference TRBV5-8 and TRBJ2-7, the complete variable domain is EAGVTQSPTHLIKTRGQQATLRCSPISGHTSVYWYQQALGLGLQFLLWYDEGEERNRGNFPPRFSGRQFPNYSSELNVNALELEDSALYLCASSPATGTYEQYFGPGTRLTVT.

V usage is TRBV5-8 and J usage is TRBJ2-3; TRBD2 matches at 7 bases. The CDR3 spans 15 residues. V shed 4 bases and J 4 bases; nucleotides not matched to a gene: 9. The germline CDR1 and CDR2 sequences are SGHTS and YDEGEE. CDR3: CASSRGQGGPDTQYF. In DNA, the CDR3 is TGTGCCAGCAGCCGAGGGCAGGGAGGGCCAGATACGCAGTATTTT.

V and J are TRBV18 and TRBJ2-5; D is possibly TRBD1 (5 bases). The CDR3 is made up of 14 amino acids. In germline, CDR1 is KGHSH, CDR2 LQKENI. V gave up 4 bases and J gave up 3 bases, with 12 bases separating them. The CDR3 protein is CASSRSRGEETQYF. As DNA, the CDR3 is TGTGCCAGCTCACGAAGTAGGGGTGAAGAGACCCAGTACTTC.

In DNA, the CDR3 is TGTGCCAGCAGTGACCCGGACAGGGCGACGAACACTGAAGCTTTCTTT. Translated, it gives CASSDPDRATNTEAFF. J is TRBJ1-1 and V is TRBV6-4; 8 nucleotides agree with TRBD1. CDR3 length: 16 residues. Germline trimming cut 2 bases from V and 1 base from J; bases unmatched to any gene: 6. Germline values: CDR1 MRHNA, CDR2 SNTAGT.

This clonotype has at least ten counts. The J gene is TRBJ1-1, the V gene TRBV7-2; no clear D. The CDR3 is 14 residues long. The germline V gene has CDR1 SGHTA and CDR2 FQGNSA. V lost 4 bases and J lost 0, with 9 bases in between. The CDR3 region is CASSSTRMNTEAFF. The CDR3, as DNA: TGTGCCAGCAGCTCGACGAGGATGAACACTGAAGCTTTCTTT.

This clonotype was recorded many times. V gene TRBV2 combines with J gene TRBJ1-5; D is uncertain. The germline CDR1 and CDR2 sequences are SNHLY and FYNNEI. This CDR3 comprises 16 residues. V was cut by 8 bases and J by 0 bases, with 17 bases left in between. CDR3 region: CASSPESGFSNQPQHF. In DNA form, the CDR3 reads TGTGCCAGCTCTCCCGAGTCCGGATTTAGCAATCAGCCCCAGCATTTT.